These 7 T cell receptor beta chains were all obtained from the same sample, sequenced in a study of OX40 agonist ivuxolimab in advanced cancers. The method was immunoSEQ multiplex PCR; TCRdb's version includes in-frame clones alone and lacks a portion of them. The top ten clones hold over 1.3% of a sample with some 99,000 clones, 70% to 85% of them seen once. Sequencing used CD4+ or CD8+ T cells sorted from blood, obtained in a trial of the OX40 agonist ivuxolimab. These receptors all stem from an adult with an advanced solid tumor such as melanoma, head and neck, liver or kidney cancer.

The rearrangement joins TRBV6-1 to TRBJ1-2; a possible D gene is TRBD1 (6 bases). The CDR3 length is 15 residues. V lost 4 bases, J lost 0 bases, and 12 bases lay in between. Germline V gives CDR1 MNHNS, CDR2 SASEGT. Here the CDR3 reads CASSAHRVPNYGYTF. The CDR3 bases are TGTGCCAGCAGTGCCCACAGGGTCCCTAACTATGGCTACACCTTC.

CDR3 coding DNA: TGTGCCAGCAGCCGCAGACCGGGACTCCTCTATGCAGAGACCCAGTACTTC. Translated, it gives CASSRRPGLLYAETQYF. The gene calls are TRBV11-2 and TRBJ2-5; perhaps TRBD2 as D (6 bases). This CDR3 comprises 17 residues. CDR1 is SGHAT and CDR2 is FQNNGV in the germline V gene. Trimming left V 5 bases short and J 4 bases short, with 23 bases between.

This clone was seen only once. V and J are TRBV27 and TRBJ1-1; D is undetermined. With 2 bases removed from V and 4 bases from J, the gap between germline ends came to 8 bases. Germline V gene lookup returns CDR1 MNHEY and CDR2 SMNVEV (reference sequence). The CDR3 spans 13 residues. The chain's CDR3 is CASSLRPSTEAFF. In DNA form, the CDR3 reads TGTGCCAGCAGTTTACGACCGAGCACTGAAGCTTTCTTT.

This chain connects TRBV9 to TRBJ1-1; D remains ambiguous. Germline CDR1 SGDLS, CDR2 YYNGEE. The V end lost 0 bases, the J end lost 2 bases, and 5 bases lay between the germline ends. CDR3 length: 13 amino acids. In DNA, the CDR3 is TGTGCCAGCAGCGTAGAAATAAACACTGAAGCTTTCTTT. Protein: CASSVEINTEAFF.

The chain links TRBV15 to TRBJ2-7; D gene ambiguous. The V end lost 0 bases, the J end lost 2 bases, and 11 bases lay between the germline ends. CDR3 length: 15 amino acids. The V gene's germline CDR1 is LNHNV and CDR2 YYDKDF (reference sequence). CDR3 amino acids: CATSREKTPTYEQYF. In nucleotides, the CDR3 is TGTGCCACCAGCAGAGAGAAAACACCGACCTACGAGCAGTACTTC.

The chain links TRBV11-3 to TRBJ2-2, with 10 bases that match TRBD1. There are 16 residues in the CDR3. V shed 5 bases and J 9 bases; nucleotides not matched to a gene: 12. Germline V gives CDR1 SGHNT, CDR2 YENEEA. DNA for the CDR3: TGTGCCAGCAGCCAGGGAACCGGGACAGGGGTTTGGGAGCTGTTTTTT. Protein sequence: CASSQGTGTGVWELFF.

The gene calls are TRBV11-1 and TRBJ2-3; 8 nucleotides align to TRBD1. This CDR3 spans 15 amino acids. Germline-derived CDR1 and CDR2 are SGHAT and FQDESV (reference sequence). V was pared by 5 bases and J by 2 bases, with 6 bases of the junction left unmatched. CDR3 residues: CASSPQGGFTDTQYF. The DNA of the CDR3 is TGTGCCAGCAGCCCACAGGGGGGATTCACAGATACGCAGTATTTT.